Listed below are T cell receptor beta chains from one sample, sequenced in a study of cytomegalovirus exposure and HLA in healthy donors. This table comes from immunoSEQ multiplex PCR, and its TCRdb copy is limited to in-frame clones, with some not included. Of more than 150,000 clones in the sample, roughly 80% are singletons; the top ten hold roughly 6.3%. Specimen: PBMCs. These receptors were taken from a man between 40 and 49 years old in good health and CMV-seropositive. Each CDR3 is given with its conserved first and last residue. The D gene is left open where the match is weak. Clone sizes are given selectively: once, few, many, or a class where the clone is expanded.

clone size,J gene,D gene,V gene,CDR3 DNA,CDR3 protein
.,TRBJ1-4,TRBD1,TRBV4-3,TGCGCCAGCAGCCGCGACAGGGGGCTTGAAAAACTGTTTTTT,CASSRDRGLEKLFF
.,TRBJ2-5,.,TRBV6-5,TGTGCCAGCAGGGGAGGGGGGAGGGAGACCCAGTACTTC,CASRGGGRETQYF
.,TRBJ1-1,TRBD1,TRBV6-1,TGTGCCAGCAGTGAATTTGACAGGGTGTTGACTGAAGCTTTCTTT,CASSEFDRVLTEAFF
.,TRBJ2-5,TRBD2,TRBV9,TGTGCCAGCAGCGCGACTAGCCGAGAAGAGACCCAGTACTTC,CASSATSREETQYF
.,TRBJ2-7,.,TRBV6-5,TGTGCCAGCAGCCCACAGGGTTACCTCTCCTACGAGCAGTACTTC,CASSPQGYLSYEQYF
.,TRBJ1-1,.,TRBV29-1,TGCAGCGCTAGGACTATGAACACTGAAGCTTTCTTT,CSARTMNTEAFF
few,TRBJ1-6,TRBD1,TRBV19,TGTGCCAGTAGTCCCCAGGACAGGGGAAAATCACCCCTCCACTTT,CASSPQDRGKSPLHF
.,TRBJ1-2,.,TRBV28,TGTGCCAGCAGTCCCCGTCGCGGGGCTAATAACTATGGCTACACCTTC,CASSPRRGANNYGYTF
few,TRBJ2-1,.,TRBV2,TGTGCCAGCAGTGAACTACAGGGAGCCGACTACAATGAGCAGTTCTTC,CASSELQGADYNEQFF
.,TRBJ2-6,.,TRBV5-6,TGTGCCAGCAGCTTGGTGGCGCAGGGGAACGCCAACGTCCTGACTTTC,CASSLVAQGNANVLTF
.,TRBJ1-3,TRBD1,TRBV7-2,TGTGCCAGCAGCTCAGGGGGGATCGGAAACACCATATATTTT,CASSSGGIGNTIYF
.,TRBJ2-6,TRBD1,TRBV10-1,TGCGCCAGCAGTGAGAACAGGGGCGGCTCTGGGGCCAACGTCCTGACTTTC,CASSENRGGSGANVLTF
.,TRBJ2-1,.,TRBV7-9,TGTTCCAGCAGCTTAGCGCTGAGGACATACAATGAGCAGTTCTTC,CSSSLALRTYNEQFF
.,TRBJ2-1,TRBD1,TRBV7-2,TGTGCCAGCAGCCTTTACAGGGGGCCTTTACCCAATGAGCAGTTCTTC,CASSLYRGPLPNEQFF
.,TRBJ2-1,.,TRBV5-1,TGCGCCAGCAGCTTAGGGACTTCCTACAATGAGCAGTTCTTC,CASSLGTSYNEQFF
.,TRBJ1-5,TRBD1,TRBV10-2,TGCGCCAGCAGCCCAGACAGGGGAGGCAATCAGCCCCAGCATTTT,CASSPDRGGNQPQHF
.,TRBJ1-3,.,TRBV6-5,TGTGCCAGCAGGACAAACAGGGACTCTGGAAACACCATATATTTT,CASRTNRDSGNTIYF
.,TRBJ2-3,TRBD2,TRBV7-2,TGTGCCAGCAGCCCGACTAGCGGGGGGGCCAGGAGTACAGATACGCAGTATTTT,CASSPTSGGARSTDTQYF
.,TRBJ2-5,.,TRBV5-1,TGCGCCAGCAGCCACCGTCGTGTAGGAGATACGGAGACCCAGTACTTC,CASSHRRVGDTETQYF
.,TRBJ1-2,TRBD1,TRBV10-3,TGTGCCATCAGTGAGCCAGGGGACAGCTATGGCTACACCTTC,CAISEPGDSYGYTF
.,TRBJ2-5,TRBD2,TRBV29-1,TGCAGCGCTAAACTAGCGCTTCAAGAGACCCAGTACTTC,CSAKLALQETQYF
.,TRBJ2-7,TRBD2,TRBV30,TGTGCCTGGTGGTCTAGCGGGACTCCCTTCTACGAGCAGTACTTC,CAWWSSGTPFYEQYF
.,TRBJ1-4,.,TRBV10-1,TGCGCCAGCAGTGGGGGGGGCCTGCGGGAAAAACTGTTTTTT,CASSGGGLREKLFF
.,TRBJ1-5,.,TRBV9,TGTGCCAGCAGCGTAGGGGAGAGCAATCAGCCCCAGCATTTT,CASSVGESNQPQHF
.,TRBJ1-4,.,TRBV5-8,TGTGCCAGCGCCATCATACAGGGCCCCACTAATGAAAAACTGTTTTTT,CASAIIQGPTNEKLFF
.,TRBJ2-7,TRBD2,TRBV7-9,TGTTCCAGCAGCTTAGCTAGCGGGGGGACATTCTCCTACGAGCAGTACTTC,CSSSLASGGTFSYEQYF
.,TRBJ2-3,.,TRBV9,TGTGCCAGCAGCACCCAGAGGGCCCGCACAGATACGCAGTATTTT,CASSTQRARTDTQYF
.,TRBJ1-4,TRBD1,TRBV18,TGTGCCAGCTCAGGACGGGGACAGGGCTCTGTCGGTAATGAAAAACTGTTTTTT,CASSGRGQGSVGNEKLFF
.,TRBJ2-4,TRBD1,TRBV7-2,TGTGCCAGCAGCCCTAGACAGGGGAGAAACATTCAGTACTTC,CASSPRQGRNIQYF
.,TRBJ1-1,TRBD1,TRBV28,TGTGCCAGCATGGGTCTGCAGGGGGCTGTTACTGAAGCTTTCTTT,CASMGLQGAVTEAFF
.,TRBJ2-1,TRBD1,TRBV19,TGTGCCAGTAGTATTGTGACAGGGTCAGGGAACAATGAGCAGTTCTTC,CASSIVTGSGNNEQFF
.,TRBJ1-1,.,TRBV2,TGTGCCAGCTCACCCGGCCGGGACACTGAAGCTTTCTTT,CASSPGRDTEAFF
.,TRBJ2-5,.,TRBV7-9,TGTGCCAGCAGCCCACCGGGACAAACCTACCAAGAGACCCAGTACTTC,CASSPPGQTYQETQYF
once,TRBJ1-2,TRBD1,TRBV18,TGTGCCAGCTCGGACAAATTGGGACAGCAGTATGGCTACACCTTC,CASSDKLGQQYGYTF
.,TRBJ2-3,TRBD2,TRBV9,TGTGCCAGCAGCGTGGGGACTAGGGGCGCAGATACGCAGTATTTT,CASSVGTRGADTQYF
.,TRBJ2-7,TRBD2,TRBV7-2,TGTGCCAGCAGCCCGGCCGGGGGGTCCTACGAGCAGTACTTC,CASSPAGGSYEQYF
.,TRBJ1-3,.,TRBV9,TGTGCCAGCAGTTTCCCCGGGGGGGAGGCTGGCATAATTGTCTCTGGAAACACCATATATTTT,CASSFPGGEAGIIVSGNTIYF
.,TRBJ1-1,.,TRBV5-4,TGTGCCAGCAGTCAACAGGGAATGAACACTGAAGCTTTCTTT,CASSQQGMNTEAFF
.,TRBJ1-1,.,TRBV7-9,TGTGCCAGCAGCCCGCCTCAGGGGATGAACACTGAAGCTTTCTTT,CASSPPQGMNTEAFF
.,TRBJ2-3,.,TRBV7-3,TGTGCCAGCAGCTTACCCTCCACAGATACGCAGTATTTT,CASSLPSTDTQYF
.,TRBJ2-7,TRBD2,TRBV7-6,TGTGCCAGCAGCAGATCCCTGGGGACTAGCGGGGCCGAGCAGTACTTC,CASSRSLGTSGAEQYF
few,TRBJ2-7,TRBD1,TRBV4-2,TGTGCCAGCAGCCAAGAGAGTTCCGTGATAGGGGGCTACTCCTACGAGCAGTACTTC,CASSQESSVIGGYSYEQYF